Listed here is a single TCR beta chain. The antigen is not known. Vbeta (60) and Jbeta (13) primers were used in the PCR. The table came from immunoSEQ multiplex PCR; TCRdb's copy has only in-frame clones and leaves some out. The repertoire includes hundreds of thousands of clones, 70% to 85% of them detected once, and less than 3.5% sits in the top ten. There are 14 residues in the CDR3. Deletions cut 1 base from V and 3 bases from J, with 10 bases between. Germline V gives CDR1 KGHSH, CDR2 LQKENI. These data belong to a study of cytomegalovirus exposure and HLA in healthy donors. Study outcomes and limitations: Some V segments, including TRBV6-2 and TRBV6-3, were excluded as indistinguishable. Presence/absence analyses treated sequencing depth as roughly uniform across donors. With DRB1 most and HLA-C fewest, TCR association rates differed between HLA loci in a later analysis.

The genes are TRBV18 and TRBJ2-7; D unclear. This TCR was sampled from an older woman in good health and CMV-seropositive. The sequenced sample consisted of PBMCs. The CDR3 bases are TGTGCCAGCTCACCACGTCGGCCGGGCTACGAGCAGTACTTC. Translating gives CASSPRRPGYEQYF. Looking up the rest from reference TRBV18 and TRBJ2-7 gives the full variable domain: NAGVMQNPRHLVRRRGQEARLRCSPMKGHSHVYWYRQLPEEGLKFMVYLQKENIIDESGMPKERFSAEFPKEGPSILRIQQVVRGDSAAYFCASSPRRPGYEQYFGPGTRLTVT.